The 8 T cell receptor beta chains below were found in one sample sequenced in a study of T cell responses to AZD1222 COVID-19 vaccine. Generated by immunoSEQ multiplex PCR, the TCRdb table keeps only in-frame clones and is missing some. This sample carries some 100,000 clones, roughly 91% of them seen once, and the ten largest clones take 6% to 8.5%. The sequencing used peripheral blood, collected 28 days after the second AZD1222 dose. The receptors derive from an adult who received the AZD1222 COVID-19 vaccine.

The CDR3 sequence: CASSQDGTDSPLHF. CDR3 nucleotides: TGTGCCAGCAGCCAAGACGGGACTGATTCACCCCTCCACTTT. This chain uses TRBV14 with TRBJ1-6; D is possibly TRBD1 (5 bases). The V and J ends lost 0 bases and 8 bases respectively, with 8 bases between them. In germline, CDR1 is SGHDN, CDR2 FVKESK. The length of the CDR3 is 14 residues. Full variable domain (outside the CDR3, taken from reference TRBV14 and TRBJ1-6): EAGVTQFPSHSVIEKGQTVTLRCDPISGHDNLYWYRRVMGKEIKFLLHFVKESKQDESGMPNNRFLAERTGGTYSTLKVQPAELEDSGVYFCASSQDGTDSPLHFGNGTRLTVT.

As concerns this clone: The junction shows a germline mismatch at one end, possibly a read error. V usage is TRBV18 and J usage is TRBJ1-5; D unresolved. Germline V CDR1 and CDR2: KGHSH, LQKENI. The CDR3 runs to 11 residues. The CDR3 is CASRRALLRRF. The CDR3 DNA reads TGTGCCAGCCGACGAGCTCTTTTACGTCGTTTT.

The J gene is TRBJ1-2, the V gene TRBV7-3, with 10 positions matching TRBD1. V shed 6 bases, J shed 5 bases, and the junction held 6 bases outside the gene matches. Per the germline V gene, CDR1 is SGHTA and CDR2 is FQGTGA. The CDR3 totals 14 residues. The DNA of the CDR3 is TGTGCCAGCAGTCAGACAGGGGGCTGGTATGGCTACACCTTC. Translating it yields CASSQTGGWYGYTF.

Worth noting for this clone: One end of the junction is discordant with germline, which a read error may explain. This chain connects TRBV7-7 to TRBJ2-5; 12 bases match TRBD2. CDR3 length equals 15 residues. From germline, CDR1 is SSHAT and CDR2 FNYEAQ (reference sequence). The CDR3 region is CASSPSGGAWETQYF. In nucleotides, the CDR3 is TGTGCTAGCAGTCCTAGCGGGGGGGCCTGGGAGACCCAGTACTTC.

The J gene is TRBJ2-7, the V gene TRBV30, with D unclear. The CDR3 has 13 amino acids. The V end lost 0 bases, the J end lost 6 bases, and 12 bases lay between the germline ends. Germline CDR1 reads GTSNPN; CDR2 reads SVGIG (reference sequence). The CDR3: CAWSVQARTEQYF. The CDR3 coding sequence is TGTGCCTGGAGTGTCCAAGCACGAACCGAGCAGTACTTC.

CDR3 sequence (DNA): TGTGCCAGCAGCTTACGGGACAGGGGATATGGGGAGACCCAGTACTTC. This translates into CASSLRDRGYGETQYF. The rearrangement uses TRBV7-9 and TRBJ2-5; 10 nucleotides agree with TRBD1. CDR1 and CDR2 from the germline V gene are SEHNR and FQNEAQ (reference sequence). Unmatched junction bases numbered 8, after V lost 2 bases and J lost 5 bases. The CDR3 has 16 residues.

The CDR3 coding sequence is TGTGCCAGCACTGCCTTACAGGGAGCTGAAGCTTTCTTT. Amino acids: CASTALQGAEAFF. The V gene is TRBV6-5, the J gene TRBJ1-1, with D perhaps TRBD1 (6 bases). In germline, CDR1 is MNHEY, CDR2 SVGAGI. The CDR3 runs 13 residues. Trimming shortened V by 7 bases and J by 6 bases, and 15 bases separated the two germline ends.

This chain connects TRBV18 to TRBJ1-2; D is possibly TRBD1 (6 bases). Trimming shortened V by 6 bases and J by 6 bases, and 17 bases separated the two germline ends. Germline lookup yields CDR1 KGHSH and CDR2 LQKENI. CDR3 size: 14 residues. The CDR3 sequence: CASSPTGSRNGYTF. Here the CDR3 DNA reads TGTGCCAGCTCTCCAACAGGGTCGAGAAATGGCTACACCTTC.